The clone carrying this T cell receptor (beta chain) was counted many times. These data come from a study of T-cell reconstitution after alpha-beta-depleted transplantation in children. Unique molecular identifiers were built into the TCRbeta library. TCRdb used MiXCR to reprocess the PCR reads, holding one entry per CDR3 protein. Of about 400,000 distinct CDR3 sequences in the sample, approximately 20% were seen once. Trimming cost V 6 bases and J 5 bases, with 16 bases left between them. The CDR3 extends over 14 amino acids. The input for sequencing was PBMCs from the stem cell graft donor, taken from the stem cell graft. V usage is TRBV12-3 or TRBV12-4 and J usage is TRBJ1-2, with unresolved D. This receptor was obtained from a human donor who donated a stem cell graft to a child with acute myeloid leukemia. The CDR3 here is CASSQGPAAYGYTF. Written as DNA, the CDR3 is TGTGCCAGCAGCCAAGGGCCAGCTGCATATGGCTACACCTTC.